The 26 T cell receptor beta chains listed next were all sequenced from one sample in a study of T cells in Graves' hyperthyroidism and ophthalmopathy (dated by TCRdb to 2018 to 2020). Library construction relied on multiplex PCR. The listed sequencing device is Illumina HiSeq 2000. TCR beta CDR3 regions were amplified from RNA transcripts. For the first round of RT-PCR on the TCR CDR3, the HTBI primer set was used together with the Qiagen OneStep RT-PCR kit. TCRdb handled the public reads itself, with Q25 trimming in fastp and clone calling in MiXCR, and kept productive beta chains. CDR3 protein duplicates are merged, each entry listing the most common genes and DNA. Within this sample are about 580,000 distinct CDR3 sequences, with 46% of them counted one time only. The ten largest clones add up to approximately 7.5% of the sample. Sequencing used peripheral blood or thyroid tissue (not recorded which). These receptor sequences come from a young woman with Graves' hyperthyroidism.

This clonotype was observed once. The chain joins TRBV29-1 to TRBJ2-7, with 7 bases lining up with TRBD2. Germline V lookup: CDR1 SQVTM, CDR2 ANQGSEA. V dropped 1 base and J dropped 3; count of bases not matched to a gene: 6. The CDR3 loop spans 14 amino acids. This CDR3 is CSVEGLAVGYEQYF. CDR3 coding DNA: TGCAGCGTTGAAGGACTAGCTGTAGGCTACGAGCAGTACTTC.

This clonotype was recorded at least ten times. The V call is TRBV24-1, the J call TRBJ1-5, with D possibly TRBD1 on 5 matching bases. CDR3 length: 16 amino acids. V was shortened by 5 bases and J by 0 bases, with 13 bases between the two germline ends. Germline-derived CDR1 and CDR2 are KGHDR and SFDVKD. CDR3 bases: TGTGCCACCAGTGGTCGCCGGGACGGTAGCAATCAGCCCCAGCATTTT. Translation gives CATSGRRDGSNQPQHF.

This chain uses TRBV29-1 with TRBJ2-5; 9 nucleotides match TRBD2. After removal of 4 bases from V and 1 base from J, the junction contained 1 base not matched to a gene. Germline assignment: CDR1 SQVTM and CDR2 ANQGSEA. The CDR3 has 13 residues. Here the CDR3 DNA reads TGCAGCGTTGGACTAGCGGTCCAAGAGACCCAGTACTTC. Translated, it gives CSVGLAVQETQYF. Together with reference TRBV29-1 and TRBJ2-5, the CDR3 gives the full variable domain: SAVISQKPSRDICQRGTSLTIQCQVDSQVTMMFWYRQQPGQSLTLIATANQGSEATYESGFVIDKFPISRPNLTFSTLTVSNMSPEDSSIYLCSVGLAVQETQYFGPGTRLLVL.

There are a few counts of this clonotype. This chain connects TRBV7-2 to TRBJ2-1, with 9 nucleotides matching TRBD1. Losses at the gene ends were 5 bases for V and 5 bases for J; bases not matched to a gene: 7. The length of the CDR3 is 15 residues. Per germline, CDR1 SGHTA and CDR2 FQGNSA. CDR3 sequence: CASSPGQGSDNEQFF. CDR3 nucleotide sequence: TGTGCCAGCAGCCCGGGACAGGGTTCGGACAATGAGCAGTTCTTC.

This clonotype appeared many times. The chain couples TRBV19 to TRBJ1-6; D is ambiguous. V lost 6 bases and J lost 10, with 10 bases in between. The V gene's germline CDR1 is LNHDA and CDR2 SQIVND (reference sequence). There are 12 residues in the CDR3. This CDR3 is CASRARNSPLHF. The CDR3 DNA follows: TGTGCCAGTAGAGCTCGGAACTCACCCCTCCACTTT.

The chain has TRBV6-5 and TRBJ2-5; D possibly corresponds to TRBD2 (5 bases). This CDR3 has 14 residues. Germline V gives CDR1 MNHEY, CDR2 SVGAGI. The V end lost 2 bases, the J end lost 3 bases, and 10 bases lay between the germline ends. CDR3: CASSYRGYKETQYF. CDR3 nucleotides: TGTGCCAGCAGTTACCGAGGGTACAAAGAGACCCAGTACTTC.

This clonotype was recorded many times. The chain joins TRBV11-3 to TRBJ2-7; tentatively, D is TRBD1 or TRBD2 (5 bases each). The CDR3 is made up of 14 amino acids. Germline V gene data show CDR1 as SGHNT and CDR2 as YENEEA. V lost 10 bases and J lost 4, with 20 bases in between. CDR3 region: CATGPGTDDYEQYF. In nucleotides, the CDR3 is TGTGCCACTGGGCCCGGGACCGATGATTACGAGCAGTACTTC. The complete variable domain, with remaining parts taken from reference TRBV11-3 and TRBJ2-7, reads EAGVVQSPRYKIIEKKQPVAFWCNPISGHNTLYWYLQNLGQGPELLIRYENEEAVDDSQLPKDRFSAERLKGVDSTLKIQPAELGDSAVYLCATGPGTDDYEQYFGPGTRLTVT.

There are many counts of this clonotype. The chain carries TRBV6-1 and TRBJ2-5; TRBD1 aligns across 7 bases. Germline assignment: CDR1 MNHNS and CDR2 SASEGT. This CDR3 comprises 14 residues. J lost 5 bases, V lost 6 bases, and 9 bases had no gene match. The CDR3 region is CASSANRGFETQYF. In nucleotides, the CDR3 is TGTGCCAGCAGCGCGAACAGGGGATTTGAGACCCAGTACTTC.

This clonotype was counted at least ten times. This chain links TRBV12-3 or TRBV12-4 with TRBJ2-7, with 9 bases fitting TRBD2. This CDR3 spans 15 amino acids. Trimming at V came to 2 bases and at J to 3 bases, leaving 5 bases not matched to a gene. The CDR3 coding sequence is TGTGCCAGCAGTTTATTCGCGGGAGGGGGCTACGAGCAGTACTTC. Amino acid sequence: CASSLFAGGGYEQYF.

Note on this clonotype: This may come from a read error, since a much larger clone is one base off. The chain has TRBV4-2 and TRBJ1-1, with D perhaps matching TRBD1 (6 bases). Germline values: CDR1 LGHNA, CDR2 YNFKEQ. There are 18 residues in the CDR3. Here the CDR3 DNA reads TGTGCCAGCGGCCAAGTTTTCTCTTCCCCAGGGGTGAACACTGAAGCTTTCTTT. The encoded protein is CASGQVFSSPGVNTEAFF.

This clonotype came up many times. J is TRBJ2-5 and V is TRBV2, with D perhaps TRBD1 (5 bases). The CDR3 is made up of 16 amino acids. The V and J ends lost 2 bases and 4 bases respectively, with 17 bases between them. The germline V gene has CDR1 SNHLY and CDR2 FYNNEI. Here the CDR3 DNA reads TGTGCCAGCAGTGAACGTTACAGCGCAAGGGGAGAGACCCAGTACTTC. It yields the protein CASSERYSARGETQYF.

This clonotype has ten or more counts. The CDR3 region has the DNA TGTGCCACCAGCGAAAGGTCAGTTCGGGGAGTCTATGGCTACACCTTC. Its translation is CATSERSVRGVYGYTF. The rearrangement links TRBV24-1 to TRBJ1-2; D unresolved. CDR1 KGHDR and CDR2 SFDVKD come from the germline V gene. The CDR3 runs to 16 residues. V lost 7 bases to trimming and J lost 4 bases, with 21 bases between them.

This clonotype was recorded at least ten times. This sequence joins TRBV4-1 and TRBJ2-5; TRBD2 agrees at 12 bases. The V and J ends lost 1 base and 5 bases, in that order; junction bases with no gene match: 5. This CDR3 contains 16 residues. Germline V gene data show CDR1 as MGHRA and CDR2 as YSYEKL. The CDR3 nucleotides are TGCGCCAGCAGCCAAGGACTAGCGGGAGCGGGGGAGACCCAGTACTTC. Amino acid sequence: CASSQGLAGAGETQYF.

This clonotype appeared many times. The gene calls are TRBV12-3 or TRBV12-4 and TRBJ2-7, with TRBD2 matching 10 bases. The CDR3 runs to 15 residues. V gave up 6 bases and J gave up 1 base; unmatched junction bases: 6. The CDR3 loop reads CASSHTSGESYEQYF. CDR3 nucleotides: TGTGCCAGCAGCCATACTAGCGGGGAATCCTACGAGCAGTACTTC.

This clonotype has at least ten counts. This chain connects TRBV11-3 to TRBJ1-2; D is unclear. V was shortened by 4 bases and J by 1 base, with 10 bases between the two germline ends. This CDR3 has 14 residues. In germline, CDR1 is SGHNT, CDR2 YENEEA. The CDR3 bases are TGTGCCAGCAGCTCCCCTCATCATAACTATGGCTACACCTTC. Protein product: CASSSPHHNYGYTF.

Many counts were recorded for this clonotype. The V call is TRBV14, the J call TRBJ1-3; D is possibly TRBD1 (5 bases). CDR3 size: 16 residues. CDR1 is SGHDN, CDR2 FVKESK, per germline. V lost 1 base, J lost 4 bases, and 14 bases lay in between. The chain's CDR3 is CASSQVTGRPGNTIYF. CDR3 nucleotides: TGTGCCAGCAGCCAAGTTACGGGGCGACCCGGAAACACCATATATTTT.

This chain joins TRBV19 and TRBJ2-5; TRBD2 might be the D (6 bases). The CDR3 has 14 residues. Germline CDR1 reads LNHDA; CDR2 reads SQIVND (reference sequence). The ends were cut back, 2 bases at V and 9 bases at J, with 16 bases in the middle. CDR3 sequence: CASSIRTIREPQYF. The CDR3 DNA sequence: TGTGCCAGTAGTATAAGGACCATCCGGGAGCCCCAGTACTTC. Drawing the rest from reference TRBV19 and TRBJ2-5, the complete variable domain is DGGITQSPKYLFRKEGQNVTLSCEQNLNHDAMYWYRQDPGQGLRLIYYSQIVNDFQKGDIAEGYSVSREKKESFPLTVTSAQKNPTAFYLCASSIRTIREPQYFGPGTRLLVL.

The sample holds many counts of this clonotype. J is TRBJ2-5 and V is TRBV6-1, with a tentative D call TRBD2 (6 bases). The germline V gene encodes CDR1 MNHNS and CDR2 SASEGT. Trimming cost V 1 base and J 4 bases, with 10 bases left between them. The CDR3 sequence is 14 residues long. The CDR3 DNA follows: TGTGCCAGCAGTGAAGAGGCGACTAGAGAGACCCAGTACTTC. It yields the protein CASSEEATRETQYF.

The genes are TRBV12-3 or TRBV12-4 and TRBJ1-1; no definite D call. The CDR3 is 15 amino acids. Trimming cost V 5 bases and J 1 base, with 14 bases left between them. CDR3 sequence reads: CASSELAGGNTEAFF. DNA for the CDR3: TGTGCCAGCAGTGAACTAGCGGGAGGGAACACTGAAGCTTTCTTT.

This clonotype was recorded many times. The genes are TRBV12-3 or TRBV12-4 and TRBJ2-7; D gene ambiguous. The V and J ends lost 6 bases and 4 bases respectively, with 19 bases between them. The CDR3 is 15 residues long. CDR3 residues: CASRPTASQPYEQYF. Written as DNA, the CDR3 is TGTGCCAGCAGGCCCACAGCGTCACAACCGTACGAGCAGTACTTC.

This chain joins TRBV2 and TRBJ1-1; 8 nucleotides match TRBD1. Germline V CDR1 and CDR2: SNHLY, FYNNEI. CDR3 length: 18 residues. V was clipped by 2 bases and J by 7 bases; unmatched bases: 18. CDR3 coding DNA: TGTGCCAGCAGTGAAAGGACAGCGATTTTTAGGGGACAGGTTGAAGCTTTCTTT. Protein: CASSERTAIFRGQVEAFF.

The gene calls are TRBV7-2 and TRBJ1-5; D is possibly TRBD1 (6 bases). The CDR3 runs 16 residues. CDR1 and CDR2 from the germline V gene are SGHTA and FQGNSA. The germline V and J ends were trimmed by 1 base and 3 bases, with 13 bases remaining between them. CDR3 region: CASSLEARDINQPQHF. The CDR3 nucleotides are TGTGCCAGCAGCTTAGAAGCTAGGGACATCAATCAGCCCCAGCATTTT. The full variable domain, rest sourced from reference TRBV7-2 and TRBJ1-5, is GAGVSQSPSNKVTEKGKDVELRCDPISGHTALYWYRQSLGQGLEFLIYFQGNSAPDKSGLPSDRFSAERTGGSVSTLTIQRTQQEDSAVYLCASSLEARDINQPQHFGDGTRLSIL.

On this clonotype: It may be a read error: a sequence one base away is much more abundant. The chain uses TRBV7-9 and TRBJ2-2; D could derive from TRBD1 or TRBD2 (5 bases each). There are 14 residues in the CDR3. V was cut by 1 base and J by 9 bases, with 12 bases left in between. Germline CDR1 reads SEHNR; CDR2 reads FQNEAQ (reference sequence). The CDR3 sequence is CASSLGDRPRELFF. The CDR3 DNA is TGTGCCAGCAGCTTAGGGGACCGGCCCAGGGAGCTGTTTTTT.

The table lists this clonotype with many counts. V and J are TRBV19 and TRBJ1-5; D call uncertain. This CDR3 has 19 residues. The V gene lost 2 bases and the J gene lost 2 bases, with 22 bases spanning the gap. Per the germline V gene, CDR1 is LNHDA and CDR2 is SQIVND (reference sequence). CDR3 protein: CASSIMLRGYNRGNQPQHF. The DNA for the CDR3 is TGTGCCAGTAGTATAATGTTGAGAGGGTACAATAGGGGCAATCAGCCCCAGCATTTT.

This clonotype has just one count. A single base separates this from a much larger clone, so it may be a read error. The chain couples TRBV6-6 to TRBJ1-2; no firm D call. The germline V gene has CDR1 MNHNY and CDR2 SVGAGI (reference sequence). The CDR3 sequence is 12 residues long. CDR3 protein: CASSSGMYGCTF. CDR3 sequence (DNA): TGTGCCAGCAGTTCCGGGATGTATGGCTGCACCTTC.

This chain uses TRBV5-1 with TRBJ1-1; D may be TRBD1 (5 bases). The CDR3 runs to 15 residues. The V end lost 2 bases, the J end lost 5 bases, and 16 bases lay between the germline ends. Germline CDR1 and CDR2: SGHRS and YFSETQ. The CDR3: CASSFSPGEGTEAFF. As DNA, the CDR3 is TGCGCCAGCAGCTTTTCTCCCGGGGAGGGGACTGAAGCTTTCTTT. The whole variable domain, remainder taken from reference TRBV5-1 and TRBJ1-1, is KAGVTQTPRYLIKTRGQQVTLSCSPISGHRSVSWYQQTPGQGLQFLFEYFSETQRNKGNFPGRFSGRQFSNSRSEMNVSTLELGDSALYLCASSFSPGEGTEAFFGQGTRLTVV.